These 5 T cell receptor beta chains share one sample of origin, sequenced in a study of synovial regulatory T cells in juvenile arthritis. Assay: immunoSEQ multiplex PCR; the TCRdb copy retains only in-frame clones and omits some. This table holds fewer than 9,000 clones. Material: Treg cells from blood. This sample's subset: remaining (HLA-DR-negative) circulating blood Treg cells. The source of these receptors is a donor younger than 30 with juvenile idiopathic arthritis.

The rearrangement links TRBV7-2 to TRBJ1-2; TCRdb reports TRBD1, a call that lacks DNA to check it against. Germline CDR1 reads SGHTA; CDR2 reads FQGNSA. The CDR3 contains 16 residues. Only the protein is on record. CDR3 sequence: CASSLDIGTAIYGYTF. The full variable domain, rest sourced from reference TRBV7-2 and TRBJ1-2, is GAGVSQSPSNKVTEKGKDVELRCDPISGHTALYWYRQSLGQGLEFLIYFQGNSAPDKSGLPSDRFSAERTGGSVSTLTIQRTQQEDSAVYLCASSLDIGTAIYGYTFGSGTRLTVV.

The chain recombines TRBV11-2 with TRBJ2-5; the D call from TCRdb, TRBD2, cannot be confirmed without DNA. CDR1 is SGHAT, CDR2 FQNNGV, per germline. This CDR3 has 17 amino acids. DNA was not recorded. The CDR3 sequence is CASSLGVAGGPGETQYF.

This rearrangement joins TRBV16 to TRBJ1-4; TCRdb's D call, TRBD1, is unchecked because there is no DNA. The CDR3 is 14 amino acids. Nucleotide data are not available. Germline lookup yields CDR1 KGHSY and CDR2 FQNENV. The CDR3 spells CASSHNRGHEKLFF.

This chain links TRBV6-5 with TRBJ1-1; the D call of TRBD1 rests on TCRdb alone, since no DNA is present to check it. The germline V gene has CDR1 MNHEY and CDR2 SVGAGI. The CDR3 spans 14 residues. Only the protein is on record. The CDR3 protein is CASSRHPQSTEAFF.

The CDR3 protein is CASSATGHEQYF. The chain has TRBV25-1 and TRBJ2-7; checking the TCRdb D call of TRBD1 is not possible without DNA. The CDR3 is made up of 12 amino acids. No coding sequence is recorded. Germline assignment: CDR1 MGHDK and CDR2 SYGVNS.